One sample yielded the 30 T cell receptor beta chains listed below, sequenced in a study of STAT5B mutations in CD4+ large granular lymphocyte leukemia. Assay used: immunoSEQ multiplex PCR; TCRdb lists only in-frame clones, some missing. This table has nearly 35,000 clones, about 70% appearing once. The sequencing sample was made of CD4+ T cells from blood buffy coats. Receptors were obtained from a human donor in good health.

This clone is categorized as medium-sized. V and J are TRBV10-3 and TRBJ1-5; D perhaps matches TRBD1 (5 bases). This CDR3 has 16 amino acids. The ends were cut back, 2 bases at V and 6 bases at J, with 17 bases in the middle. Germline assignment: CDR1 ENHRY and CDR2 SYGVKD. The CDR3: CAISEGSRGVGQPQHF. CDR3 DNA sequence: TGTGCCATCAGTGAGGGGAGTCGGGGGGTTGGTCAGCCCCAGCATTTT.

The chain joins TRBV10-3 to TRBJ1-5, with 8 bases lining up with TRBD1. The CDR3 has 14 residues. Germline V gives CDR1 ENHRY, CDR2 SYGVKD. Trimming cost V 4 bases and J 4 bases; bases outside gene matches: 3. CDR3 region: CAISVGTGNQPQHF. CDR3 DNA sequence: TGTGCCATCAGTGTCGGGACAGGAAATCAGCCCCAGCATTTT.

The rearrangement links TRBV5-4 to TRBJ1-2; D call uncertain. The germline V and J ends were trimmed by 4 bases and 0 bases, with 16 bases remaining between them. Germline V gene lookup returns CDR1 SGHNT and CDR2 YYREEE (reference sequence). The CDR3 contains 16 residues. The CDR3 nucleotides read TGTGCCAGCAGCCCGCCGGGTGGTCGAGCTAACTATGGCTACACCTTC. Encoded protein: CASSPPGGRANYGYTF.

The chain joins TRBV19 to TRBJ1-2; D remains ambiguous. CDR1 is LNHDA and CDR2 is SQIVND in the germline V gene (reference sequence). The CDR3 sequence is 15 residues long. V was trimmed by 2 bases and J by 0 bases, leaving 10 bases between them. For the CDR3, the DNA is TGTGCCAGTAGTATAAGTCTCAACACTAACTATGGCTACACCTTC. Its translation: CASSISLNTNYGYTF.

The J gene is TRBJ1-4, the V gene TRBV9; 8 bases agree with TRBD1. The length of the CDR3 is 15 residues. The germline V gene encodes CDR1 SGDLS and CDR2 YYNGEE. The J segment lost 8 bases and the V segment lost 0 bases, leaving 6 bases of the junction unmatched. DNA of the CDR3: TGTGCCAGCAGCGTAGGAGGGACAGGTTTCGAAAAACTGTTTTTT. It encodes CASSVGGTGFEKLFF.

V is TRBV6-6 and J is TRBJ1-5; D is uncertain. Germline V CDR1 and CDR2: MNHNY, SVGAGI (reference sequence). The CDR3 is 13 amino acids. The V end was cut by 2 bases, the J end by 2 bases, with 4 bases between. The CDR3 region is CASSYDRNQPQHF. CDR3 bases: TGTGCCAGCAGTTACGATCGCAATCAGCCCCAGCATTTT.

The chain joins TRBV7-2 to TRBJ2-2, with a weak D call TRBD2 (6 bases). V lost 1 base and J 6 bases, leaving 15 bases between the germline ends. Germline CDR1 and CDR2: SGHTA and FQGNSA. This CDR3 is built from 16 residues. The CDR3 DNA reads as TGTGCCAGCAGCTTAGTTGGAGGGGCGCCAGCCGGGGAGCTGTTTTTT. Translating gives CASSLVGGAPAGELFF. Full variable domain (outside the CDR3, taken from reference TRBV7-2 and TRBJ2-2): GAGVSQSPSNKVTEKGKDVELRCDPISGHTALYWYRQSLGQGLEFLIYFQGNSAPDKSGLPSDRFSAERTGGSVSTLTIQRTQQEDSAVYLCASSLVGGAPAGELFFGEGSRLTVL.

The chain has TRBV5-5 and TRBJ2-7; TRBD1 is a possible D gene (6 bases). Trimming removed 1 base from V and 5 bases from J, with 13 bases in between. The CDR3 is 14 amino acids. Germline CDR1 is SGHKS and CDR2 is YYEKEE (reference sequence). CDR3 in DNA: TGTGCCAGCAGCTTGCGACAGGTGTCCCACGAGCAGTACTTC. Translated: CASSLRQVSHEQYF. Looking up the rest from reference TRBV5-5 and TRBJ2-7 gives the full variable domain: DAGVTQSPTHLIKTRGQQVTLRCSPISGHKSVSWYQQVLGQGPQFIFQYYEKEERGRGNFPDRFSARQFPNYSSELNVNALLLGDSALYLCASSLRQVSHEQYFGPGTRLTVT.

This clone showed up just once. J is TRBJ1-2 and V is TRBV19, with TRBD1 matching over 8 bases. The CDR3 extends over 14 amino acids. V trimming: 5 bases; J trimming: 7 bases; junction bases outside the gene matches: 9. Germline assignment: CDR1 LNHDA and CDR2 SQIVND (reference sequence). DNA for the CDR3: TGTGCCAGTAGTTTCCAGGGGGCCGAGTCTGGCTACACCTTC. This encodes CASSFQGAESGYTF.

This clone was recorded once. The chain carries TRBV4-3 and TRBJ2-3, with TRBD2 identical over 13 bases. The J segment lost 5 bases and the V segment lost 4 bases, leaving 6 bases of the junction unmatched. Per germline, CDR1 LGHNA and CDR2 YSLEER. The CDR3 sequence is 16 residues long. The CDR3 DNA sequence: TGCGCCAGCAGCCTACTAGCGGGGGGGCAGAGAGATACGCAGTATTTT. It translates to CASSLLAGGQRDTQYF.

This clone has only one observation. This chain joins TRBV5-1 and TRBJ2-1, with 7 bases that match TRBD2. The trim removed 4 bases at V and 3 bases at J, leaving 10 bases unmatched. CDR3 length: 16 residues. The germline V gene encodes CDR1 SGHRS and CDR2 YFSETQ. Here the CDR3 reads CASSAPGGGLYNEQFF. The CDR3 nucleotides read TGCGCCAGCAGCGCACCCGGCGGGGGACTCTACAATGAGCAGTTCTTC.

This rearrangement joins TRBV2 to TRBJ1-2, with D unresolved. The CDR3 is made up of 14 amino acids. V dropped 7 bases and J dropped 8 bases, with 20 bases sitting between them. Looked up from germline, CDR1 is SNHLY and CDR2 is FYNNEI. In DNA form, the CDR3 reads TGTGCCAGCAAACGGGGTTTAGGATGGGAAGGCTACACCTTC. Protein: CASKRGLGWEGYTF.

The V and J genes are TRBV6-6 and TRBJ1-1, with 9 bases lining up with TRBD1. This CDR3 region has 15 residues. The junction had 10 bases not matched to a gene; V was cut back by 10 bases and J by 1 base. In germline, CDR1 is MNHNY, CDR2 SVGAGI (reference sequence). For the CDR3, the DNA is TGTGCCACCGAACAGGGGGCGCCGACGAACACTGAAGCTTTCTTT. Its translation is CATEQGAPTNTEAFF.

The J gene is TRBJ1-6, the V gene TRBV23-1; 8 nucleotides align to TRBD1. TRBV23-1 is placed among ORFs of uncertain function. V lost 5 bases to trimming and J lost 10 bases; unmatched junction nucleotides: 4. The CDR3 has 13 amino acids. In DNA form, the CDR3 reads TGCGCCAGCAGTGGACAGGGAGAGTCACCCCTCCACTTT. This translates into CASSGQGESPLHF.

The chain has TRBV7-2 and TRBJ2-3, with a possible D match to TRBD1 (5 bases). The V end lost 4 bases, the J end lost 0 bases, and 11 bases lay between the germline ends. This CDR3 contains 15 residues. Germline CDR1 is SGHTA and CDR2 is FQGNSA. CDR3 sequence: CASSSRQRSTDTQYF. In DNA, the CDR3 is TGTGCCAGCAGCTCCAGACAGAGGAGCACAGATACGCAGTATTTT. Full variable domain (missing parts from reference TRBV7-2 and TRBJ2-3): GAGVSQSPSNKVTEKGKDVELRCDPISGHTALYWYRQSLGQGLEFLIYFQGNSAPDKSGLPSDRFSAERTGGSVSTLTIQRTQQEDSAVYLCASSSRQRSTDTQYFGPGTRLTVL.

The chain recombines TRBV2 with TRBJ1-5; 10 bases are a match to TRBD1. The trim removed 7 bases at V and 2 bases at J, leaving 2 bases unmatched. CDR1 SNHLY and CDR2 FYNNEI come from the germline V gene. The CDR3 length is 14 residues. This CDR3 is CASKGTGGNQPQHF. CDR3 nucleotides: TGTGCCAGCAAAGGGACAGGGGGCAATCAGCCCCAGCATTTT.

The V and J genes are TRBV7-6 and TRBJ2-2, with 8 bases aligning to TRBD2. The junction had 6 bases not matched to a gene; V was cut back by 1 base and J by 5 bases. CDR1 is SGHVS, CDR2 FNYEAQ, per germline. The CDR3 loop spans 16 amino acids. In DNA, the CDR3 is TGTGCCAGCAGCTTAGAAGGGACTAGTAAGACCGGGGAGCTGTTTTTT. Its protein is CASSLEGTSKTGELFF.

This clone was recorded only once. At one end the junction does not follow the germline gene, possibly because of a read error. This sequence joins TRBV7-7 and TRBJ2-6; 7 nucleotides agree with TRBD2. This CDR3 spans 16 amino acids. Germline CDR1 and CDR2: SSHAT and FNYEAQ (reference sequence). The CDR3 DNA follows: TGTGCTAGCAGCTTAGGTGCGGGAGCTGGGGCCAACGTCCTGACTTTC. Translation: CASSLGAGAGANVLTF.

V is TRBV2 and J is TRBJ1-2; D is unclear. CDR3 size: 13 residues. The germline gives CDR1 SNHLY, CDR2 FYNNEI. V was trimmed by 6 bases and J by 1 base, leaving 9 bases between them. The CDR3 loop reads CASRWTLNYGYTF. DNA of the CDR3: TGTGCCAGCAGGTGGACCCTTAACTATGGCTACACCTTC.

The V and J genes are TRBV5-1 and TRBJ2-7; TRBD1 is a possible D gene (8 bases). The CDR3 is made up of 16 amino acids. The germline V gene encodes CDR1 SGHRS and CDR2 YFSETQ. V lost 0 bases to trimming and J lost 7 bases, with 20 bases between them. In nucleotides, the CDR3 is TGCGCCAGCAGCTTGGCCGGAACAGGGGGGGCCCCAGAGCAGTACTTC. Translated, it gives CASSLAGTGGAPEQYF. Complete variable domain (other parts from reference TRBV5-1 and TRBJ2-7): KAGVTQTPRYLIKTRGQQVTLSCSPISGHRSVSWYQQTPGQGLQFLFEYFSETQRNKGNFPGRFSGRQFSNSRSEMNVSTLELGDSALYLCASSLAGTGGAPEQYFGPGTRLTVT.

The chain couples TRBV5-8 to TRBJ1-2; D may be TRBD1 (6 bases). This CDR3 is 16 amino acids long. Trimming stripped 2 bases from V and 4 bases from J, with 18 bases between. CDR1 and CDR2 (germline): SGHTS, YDEGEE. CDR3 coding DNA: TGTGCCAGCAGCTTTTTTTCCCAGGGGTCCTCCTATGGCTACACCTTC. It is translated as CASSFFSQGSSYGYTF.

The CDR3 region has the DNA TGTGCCAGCAGCGTACAGGGGGGCGGAAACACCATATATTTT. This gives the protein CASSVQGGGNTIYF. This chain connects TRBV9 to TRBJ1-3; 7 nucleotides match TRBD1. CDR3 length: 14 residues. V gave up 1 base and J gave up 4 bases; unmatched junction bases: 2. Germline assignment: CDR1 SGDLS and CDR2 YYNGEE.

The chain combines TRBV6-1 with TRBJ2-5; D gene unclear. The CDR3 is made up of 15 amino acids. Germline CDR1 is MNHNS and CDR2 is SASEGT. The V end lost 3 bases, the J end lost 1 base, and 12 bases lay between the germline ends. The CDR3 sequence: CASSDLIRSQETQYF. DNA for the CDR3: TGTGCCAGCAGTGACCTCATCCGGAGCCAAGAGACCCAGTACTTC.

V gene TRBV29-1 combines with J gene TRBJ1-1; D is uncertain. The CDR3 extends over 10 amino acids. V was cut by 4 bases and J by 1 base, with 1 base left in between. Germline V gene lookup returns CDR1 SQVTM and CDR2 ANQGSEA. CDR3 loop: CSVGNTEAFF. In DNA, the CDR3 is TGCAGCGTTGGGAACACTGAAGCTTTCTTT.

CDR3 nucleotide sequence: TGTGCCAGCAGCCCGCAGGGCATCGTCTCCTACGAGCAGTACTTC. This codes for CASSPQGIVSYEQYF. The chain joins TRBV7-2 to TRBJ2-7, with TRBD1 as a possible D gene (5 bases). The CDR3 consists of 15 residues. V dropped 5 bases and J dropped 0 bases, with 14 bases sitting between them. CDR1 SGHTA and CDR2 FQGNSA come from the germline V gene.

The chain couples TRBV5-8 to TRBJ2-5; no definite D call. V dropped 3 bases and J dropped 5 bases, with 11 bases sitting between them. The germline V gene encodes CDR1 SGHTS and CDR2 YDEGEE. This CDR3 region has 13 residues. For the CDR3, the DNA is TGTGCCAGCAGCTCCGGACCCCTTGAGACCCAGTACTTC. Translation gives CASSSGPLETQYF.

The genes are TRBV11-2 and TRBJ2-1; TRBD2 aligns across 10 bases. V was clipped by 2 bases and J by 8 bases; unmatched bases: 6. Germline V gives CDR1 SGHAT, CDR2 FQNNGV. CDR3 length: 15 residues. The CDR3 bases are TGTGCCAGCAGCTTAAGAGCGGGGGGGCAGTATGAGCAGTTCTTC. Residues: CASSLRAGGQYEQFF.

The rearrangement links TRBV10-3 to TRBJ2-3; TRBD2 aligns across 7 bases. The CDR3 totals 13 residues. CDR1 is ENHRY and CDR2 is SYGVKD in the germline V gene. V lost 6 bases to trimming and J lost 3 bases; unmatched junction nucleotides: 3. Written as DNA, the CDR3 is TGTGCCATCAGCGGGACTATAACAGATACGCAGTATTTT. Translation: CAISGTITDTQYF.

Comments on this clone: This specimen includes other DNA sequences encoding the same CDR3. V gene TRBV9 combines with J gene TRBJ2-5; 8 bases align to TRBD2. Germline V lookup: CDR1 SGDLS, CDR2 YYNGEE. This CDR3 is built from 15 residues. The V gene end was trimmed by 0 bases and the J gene end by 5 bases; junction bases not matched to a gene: 6. CDR3 nucleotide sequence: TGTGCCAGCAGCGTAGCCTCCGGGGGGGGCGAGACCCAGTACTTC. This encodes CASSVASGGGETQYF.

The rearrangement links TRBV10-1 to TRBJ1-2; 8 bases fit TRBD1. V was clipped by 8 bases and J by 3 bases; unmatched bases: 2. CDR1 and CDR2 from the germline V gene are WNHNN and SYGVQD (reference sequence). The CDR3 is made up of 12 amino acids. The CDR3 is CASLTGDYGYTF. CDR3 DNA: TGCGCCAGCCTGACAGGGGACTATGGCTACACCTTC.